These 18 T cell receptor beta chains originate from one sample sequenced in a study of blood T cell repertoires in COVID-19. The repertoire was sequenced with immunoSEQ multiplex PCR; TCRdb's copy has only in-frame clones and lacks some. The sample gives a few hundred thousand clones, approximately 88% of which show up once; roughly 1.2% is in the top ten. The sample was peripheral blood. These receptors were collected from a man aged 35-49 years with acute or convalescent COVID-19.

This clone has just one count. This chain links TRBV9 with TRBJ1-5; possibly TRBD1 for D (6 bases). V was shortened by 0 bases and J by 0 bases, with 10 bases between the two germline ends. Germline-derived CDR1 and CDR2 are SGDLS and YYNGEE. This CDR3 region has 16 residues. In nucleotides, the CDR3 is TGTGCCAGCAGCGTAGGGACAGACGATAGCAATCAGCCCCAGCATTTT. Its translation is CASSVGTDDSNQPQHF.

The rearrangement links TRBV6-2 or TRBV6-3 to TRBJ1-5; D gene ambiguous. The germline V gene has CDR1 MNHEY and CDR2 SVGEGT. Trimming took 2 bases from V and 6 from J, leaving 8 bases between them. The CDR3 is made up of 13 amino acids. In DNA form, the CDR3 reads TGTGCCAGCAGTTACATCCGTAGTCAGCCCCAGCATTTT. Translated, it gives CASSYIRSQPQHF.

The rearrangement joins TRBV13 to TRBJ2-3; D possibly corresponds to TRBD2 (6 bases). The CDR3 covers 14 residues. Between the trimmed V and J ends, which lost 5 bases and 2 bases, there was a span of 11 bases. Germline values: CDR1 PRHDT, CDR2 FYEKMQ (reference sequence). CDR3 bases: TGTGCCAGCAGCGTACTAGCTTCCACAGATACGCAGTATTTT. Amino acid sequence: CASSVLASTDTQYF.

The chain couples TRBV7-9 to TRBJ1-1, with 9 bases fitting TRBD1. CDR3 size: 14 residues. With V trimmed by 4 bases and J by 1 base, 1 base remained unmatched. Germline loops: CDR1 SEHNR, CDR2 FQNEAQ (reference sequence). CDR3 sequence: CASSYRGQNTEAFF. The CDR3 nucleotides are TGTGCCAGCAGCTACAGGGGGCAGAACACTGAAGCTTTCTTT.

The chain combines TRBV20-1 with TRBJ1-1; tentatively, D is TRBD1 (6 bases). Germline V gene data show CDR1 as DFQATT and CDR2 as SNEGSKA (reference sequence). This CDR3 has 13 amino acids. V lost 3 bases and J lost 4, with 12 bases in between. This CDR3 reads CSASEQGFTEAFF. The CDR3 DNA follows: TGCAGTGCTAGTGAACAGGGATTCACTGAAGCTTTCTTT.

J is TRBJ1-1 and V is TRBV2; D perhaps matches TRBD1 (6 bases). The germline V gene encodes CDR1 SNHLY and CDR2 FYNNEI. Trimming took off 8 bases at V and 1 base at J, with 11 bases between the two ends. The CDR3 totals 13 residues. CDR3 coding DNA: TGTGCCAGCCAAGGACAGTGGAACACTGAAGCTTTCTTT. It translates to CASQGQWNTEAFF. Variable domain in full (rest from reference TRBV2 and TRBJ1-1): EPEVTQTPSHQVTQMGQEVILRCVPISNHLYFYWYRQILGQKVEFLVSFYNNEISEKSEIFDDQFSVERPDGSNFTLKIRSTKLEDSAMYFCASQGQWNTEAFFGQGTRLTVV.

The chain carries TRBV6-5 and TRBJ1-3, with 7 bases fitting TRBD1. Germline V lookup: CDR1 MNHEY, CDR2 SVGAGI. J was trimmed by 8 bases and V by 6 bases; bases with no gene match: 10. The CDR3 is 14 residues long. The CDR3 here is CASRDGQDGDTIYF. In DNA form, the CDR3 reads TGTGCCAGCAGGGACGGACAGGACGGGGACACCATATATTTT.

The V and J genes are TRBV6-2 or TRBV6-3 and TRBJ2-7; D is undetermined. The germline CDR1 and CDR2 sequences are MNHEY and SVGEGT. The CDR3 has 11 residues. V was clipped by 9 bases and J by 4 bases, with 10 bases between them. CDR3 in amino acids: CASSQAYEQYF. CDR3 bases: TGTGCCAGTAGTCAGGCATACGAGCAGTACTTC.

DNA of the CDR3: TGTGCCAGCAGTCTCTTAAGCCCACCGTACGAGCAGTACTTC. Translating it yields CASSLLSPPYEQYF. The chain uses TRBV27 and TRBJ2-7, with unresolved D. This CDR3 comprises 14 residues. Looked up from germline, CDR1 is MNHEY and CDR2 is SMNVEV (reference sequence). The V end lost 5 bases, the J end lost 4 bases, and 15 bases lay between the germline ends.

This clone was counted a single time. The CDR3 loop reads CASSQDRGWPEQYF. The CDR3 coding sequence is TGCGCCAGCAGCCAAGATCGAGGGTGGCCCGAGCAGTACTTC. The chain employs TRBV4-3 and TRBJ2-7; D is possibly TRBD2 (5 bases). CDR1 LGHNA and CDR2 YSLEER come from the germline V gene. V was pared by 0 bases and J by 6 bases, with 12 bases between. The CDR3 is 14 residues long.

For the CDR3, the DNA is TGTGCCAGCAGTTCGCAAGGACAGGGGGCTTACGAAGGCTACACCTTC. Protein sequence: CASSSQGQGAYEGYTF. This chain joins TRBV28 and TRBJ1-2; the match to TRBD1 covers 11 bases. Germline CDR1 MDHEN, CDR2 SYDVKM. This CDR3 spans 16 amino acids. The J segment lost 8 bases and the V segment lost 4 bases, leaving 12 bases of the junction unmatched.

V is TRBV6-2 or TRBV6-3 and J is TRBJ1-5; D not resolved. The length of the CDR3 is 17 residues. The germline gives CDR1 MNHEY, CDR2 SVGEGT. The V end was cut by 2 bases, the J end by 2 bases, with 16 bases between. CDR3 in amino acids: CASSYGRSARGNQPQHF. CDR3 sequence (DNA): TGTGCCAGCAGTTACGGTAGATCCGCCCGCGGCAATCAGCCCCAGCATTTT.

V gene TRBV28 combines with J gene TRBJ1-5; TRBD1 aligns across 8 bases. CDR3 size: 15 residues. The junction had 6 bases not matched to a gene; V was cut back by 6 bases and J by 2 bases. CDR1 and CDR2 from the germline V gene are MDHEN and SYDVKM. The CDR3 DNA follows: TGTGCCAGCAGGCCAGGGGGCAGGGGCAATCAGCCCCAGCATTTT. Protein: CASRPGGRGNQPQHF.

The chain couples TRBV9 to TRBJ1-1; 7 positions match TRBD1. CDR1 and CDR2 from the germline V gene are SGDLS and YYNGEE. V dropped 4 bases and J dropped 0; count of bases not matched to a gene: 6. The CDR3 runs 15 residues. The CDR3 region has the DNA TGTGCCAGCAGCTCCCAGGGGACAGTGAACACTGAAGCTTTCTTT. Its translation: CASSSQGTVNTEAFF. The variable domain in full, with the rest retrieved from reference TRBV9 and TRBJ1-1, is DSGVTQTPKHLITATGQRVTLRCSPRSGDLSVYWYQQSLDQGLQFLIQYYNGEERAKGNILERFSAQQFPDLHSELNLSSLELGDSALYFCASSSQGTVNTEAFFGQGTRLTVV.

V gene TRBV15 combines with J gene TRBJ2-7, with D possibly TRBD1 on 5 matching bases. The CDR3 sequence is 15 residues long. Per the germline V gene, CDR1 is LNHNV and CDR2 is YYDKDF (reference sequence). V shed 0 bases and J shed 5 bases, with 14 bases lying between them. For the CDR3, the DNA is TGTGCCACCAGCAGAGATCTGATGGACACTCACGAGCAGTACTTC. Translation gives CATSRDLMDTHEQYF.

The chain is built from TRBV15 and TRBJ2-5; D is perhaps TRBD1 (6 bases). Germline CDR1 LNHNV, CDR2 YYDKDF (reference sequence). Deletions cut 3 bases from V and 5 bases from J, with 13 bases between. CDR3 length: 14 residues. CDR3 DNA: TGTGCCACCAGCAGTCAGGGGAGTTGGGAGACCCAGTACTTC. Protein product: CATSSQGSWETQYF.

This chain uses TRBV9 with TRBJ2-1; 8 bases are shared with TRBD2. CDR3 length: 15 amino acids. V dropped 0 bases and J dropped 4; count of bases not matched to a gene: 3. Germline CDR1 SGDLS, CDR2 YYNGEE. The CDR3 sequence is CASSVVGREYNEQFF. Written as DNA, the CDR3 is TGTGCCAGCAGCGTAGTCGGGAGGGAATACAATGAGCAGTTCTTC.

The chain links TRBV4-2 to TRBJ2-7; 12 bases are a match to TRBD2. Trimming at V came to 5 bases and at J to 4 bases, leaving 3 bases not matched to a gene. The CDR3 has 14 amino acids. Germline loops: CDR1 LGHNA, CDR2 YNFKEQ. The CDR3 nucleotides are TGTGCCAGCAGCTCGACTAGCGGGAGTTACGAGCAGTACTTC. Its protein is CASSSTSGSYEQYF.